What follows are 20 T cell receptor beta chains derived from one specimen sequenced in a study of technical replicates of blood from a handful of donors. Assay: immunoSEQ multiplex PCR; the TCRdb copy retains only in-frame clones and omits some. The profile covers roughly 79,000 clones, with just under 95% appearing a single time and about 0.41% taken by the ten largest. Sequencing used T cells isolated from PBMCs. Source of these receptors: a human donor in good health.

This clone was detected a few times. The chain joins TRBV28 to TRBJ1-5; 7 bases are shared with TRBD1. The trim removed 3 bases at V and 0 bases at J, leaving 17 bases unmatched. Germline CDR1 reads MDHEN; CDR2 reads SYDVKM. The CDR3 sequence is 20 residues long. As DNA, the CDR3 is TGTGCCAGCAGTTTTCCCTCCAGGGGGGCGACGGATTTTAGCAATCAGCCCCAGCATTTT. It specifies CASSFPSRGATDFSNQPQHF.

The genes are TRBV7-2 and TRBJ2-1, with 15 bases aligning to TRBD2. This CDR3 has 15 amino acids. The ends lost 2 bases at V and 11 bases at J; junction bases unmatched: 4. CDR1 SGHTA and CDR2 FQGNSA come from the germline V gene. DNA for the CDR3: TGTGCCAGCAGCTTAACGGGGACTAGCGGGAGGAAGCAGTTCTTC. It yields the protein CASSLTGTSGRKQFF. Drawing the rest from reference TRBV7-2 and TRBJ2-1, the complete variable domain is GAGVSQSPSNKVTEKGKDVELRCDPISGHTALYWYRQSLGQGLEFLIYFQGNSAPDKSGLPSDRFSAERTGGSVSTLTIQRTQQEDSAVYLCASSLTGTSGRKQFFGPGTRLTVL.

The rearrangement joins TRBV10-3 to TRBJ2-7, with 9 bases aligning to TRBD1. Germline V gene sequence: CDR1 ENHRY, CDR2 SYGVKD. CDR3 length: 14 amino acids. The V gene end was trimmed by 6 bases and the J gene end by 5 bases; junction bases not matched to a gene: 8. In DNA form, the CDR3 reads TGTGCCATCAGCCGACAGGGGGAAAGCCACGAGCAGTACTTC. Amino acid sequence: CAISRQGESHEQYF.

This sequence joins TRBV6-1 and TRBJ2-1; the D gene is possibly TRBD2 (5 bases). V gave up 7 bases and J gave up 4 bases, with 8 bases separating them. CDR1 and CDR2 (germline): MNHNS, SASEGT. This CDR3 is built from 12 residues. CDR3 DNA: TGTGCCAGCACACTAGGGTACAATGAGCAGTTCTTC. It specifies CASTLGYNEQFF.

Here the CDR3 DNA reads TGCGCCAGCAGCCTACAGGGTGGGGATACGCAGTATTTT. It encodes CASSLQGGDTQYF. This chain connects TRBV5-1 to TRBJ2-3; possible D gene TRBD1, 6 bases. There are 13 residues in the CDR3. Germline V gene sequence: CDR1 SGHRS, CDR2 YFSETQ. V was shortened by 4 bases and J by 6 bases, with 12 bases between the two germline ends.

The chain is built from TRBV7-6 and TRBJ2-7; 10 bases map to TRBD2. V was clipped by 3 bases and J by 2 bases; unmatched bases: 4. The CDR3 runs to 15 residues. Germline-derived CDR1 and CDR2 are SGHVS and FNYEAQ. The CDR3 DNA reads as TGTGCCAGCAGCTTGGGGACTAGCGTCACCTACGAGCAGTACTTC. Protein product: CASSLGTSVTYEQYF.

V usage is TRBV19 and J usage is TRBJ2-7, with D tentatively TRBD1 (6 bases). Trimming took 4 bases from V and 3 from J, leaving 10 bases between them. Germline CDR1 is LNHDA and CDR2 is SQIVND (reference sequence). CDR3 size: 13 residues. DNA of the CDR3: TGTGCCAGTAGTACCAGGGGTCGCTACGAGCAGTACTTC. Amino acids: CASSTRGRYEQYF.

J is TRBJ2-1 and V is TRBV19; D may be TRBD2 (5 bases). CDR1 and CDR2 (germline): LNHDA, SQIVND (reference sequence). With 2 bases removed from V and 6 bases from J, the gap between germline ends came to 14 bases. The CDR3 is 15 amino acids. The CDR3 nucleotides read TGTGCCAGTAGTATAAGTGGGAGATCACCCAATGAGCAGTTCTTC. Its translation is CASSISGRSPNEQFF. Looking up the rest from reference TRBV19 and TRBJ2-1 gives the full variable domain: DGGITQSPKYLFRKEGQNVTLSCEQNLNHDAMYWYRQDPGQGLRLIYYSQIVNDFQKGDIAEGYSVSREKKESFPLTVTSAQKNPTAFYLCASSISGRSPNEQFFGPGTRLTVL.

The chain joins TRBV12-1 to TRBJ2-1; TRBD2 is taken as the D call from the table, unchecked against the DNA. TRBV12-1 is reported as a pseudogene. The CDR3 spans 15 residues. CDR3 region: CASPSGTSGRNEQFF. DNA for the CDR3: TGTGCCAGCCCCAGTGGGACTAGCGGGCGGAATGAGCAGTTCTTC.

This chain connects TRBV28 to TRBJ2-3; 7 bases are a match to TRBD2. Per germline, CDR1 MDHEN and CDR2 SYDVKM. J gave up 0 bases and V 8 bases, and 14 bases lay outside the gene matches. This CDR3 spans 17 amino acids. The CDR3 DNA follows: TGTGCCAGCTTCCCAGCGGGGCTAGCGCTAAGCACAGATACGCAGTATTTT. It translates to CASFPAGLALSTDTQYF.

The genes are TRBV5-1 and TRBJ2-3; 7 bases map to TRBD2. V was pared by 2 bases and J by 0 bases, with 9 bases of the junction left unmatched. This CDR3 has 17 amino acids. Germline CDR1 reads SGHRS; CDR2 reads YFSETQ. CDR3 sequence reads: CASSLGRDTLSTDTQYF. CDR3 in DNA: TGCGCCAGCAGCTTAGGGAGGGATACCCTTAGCACAGATACGCAGTATTTT.

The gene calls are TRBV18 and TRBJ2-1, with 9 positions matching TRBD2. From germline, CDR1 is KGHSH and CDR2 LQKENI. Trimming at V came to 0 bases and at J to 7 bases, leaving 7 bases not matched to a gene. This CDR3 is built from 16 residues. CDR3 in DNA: TGTGCCAGCTCACCACCGGAGCGGGAGGTGGAGAATGAGCAGTTCTTC. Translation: CASSPPEREVENEQFF.

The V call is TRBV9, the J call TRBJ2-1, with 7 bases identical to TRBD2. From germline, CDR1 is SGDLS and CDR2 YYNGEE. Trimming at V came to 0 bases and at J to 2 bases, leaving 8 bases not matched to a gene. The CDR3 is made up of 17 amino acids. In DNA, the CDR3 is TGTGCCAGCAGCGTAGGGGGCGGGAGTGGCACCTACAATGAGCAGTTCTTC. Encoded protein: CASSVGGGSGTYNEQFF. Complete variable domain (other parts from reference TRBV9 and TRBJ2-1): DSGVTQTPKHLITATGQRVTLRCSPRSGDLSVYWYQQSLDQGLQFLIQYYNGEERAKGNILERFSAQQFPDLHSELNLSSLELGDSALYFCASSVGGGSGTYNEQFFGPGTRLTVL.

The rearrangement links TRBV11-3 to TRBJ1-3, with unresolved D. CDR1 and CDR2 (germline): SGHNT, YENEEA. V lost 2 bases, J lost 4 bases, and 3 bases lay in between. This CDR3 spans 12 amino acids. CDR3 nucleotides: TGTGCCAGCAGCTTATCAGGAAACACCATATATTTT. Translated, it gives CASSLSGNTIYF.

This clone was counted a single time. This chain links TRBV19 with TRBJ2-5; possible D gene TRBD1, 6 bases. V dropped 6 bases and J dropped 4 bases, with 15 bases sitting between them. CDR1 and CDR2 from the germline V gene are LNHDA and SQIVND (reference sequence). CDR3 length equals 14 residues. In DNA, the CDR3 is TGTGCCAGTAGCCCTCAGGTGGGGGCAGAGACCCAGTACTTC. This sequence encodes CASSPQVGAETQYF.

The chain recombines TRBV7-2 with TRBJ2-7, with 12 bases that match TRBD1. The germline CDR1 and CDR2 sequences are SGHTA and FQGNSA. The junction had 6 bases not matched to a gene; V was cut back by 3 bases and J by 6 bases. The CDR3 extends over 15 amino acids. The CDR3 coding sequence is TGTGCCAGCAGCTTCTCCGGGACAGGGGGCGGCGAGCAGTACTTC. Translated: CASSFSGTGGGEQYF.

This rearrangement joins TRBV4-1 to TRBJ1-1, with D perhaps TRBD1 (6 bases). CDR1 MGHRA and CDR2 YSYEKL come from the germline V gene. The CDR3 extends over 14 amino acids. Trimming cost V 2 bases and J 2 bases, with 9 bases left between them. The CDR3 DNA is TGCGCCAGCAGCCAAAGGGGGTACAACACTGAAGCTTTCTTT. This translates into CASSQRGYNTEAFF.

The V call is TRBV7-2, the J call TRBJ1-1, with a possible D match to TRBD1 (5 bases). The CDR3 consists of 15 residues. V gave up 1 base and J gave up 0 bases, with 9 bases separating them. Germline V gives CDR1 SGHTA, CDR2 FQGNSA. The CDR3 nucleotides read TGTGCCAGCAGCTTAGGACGGACAATGAACACTGAAGCTTTCTTT. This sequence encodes CASSLGRTMNTEAFF.

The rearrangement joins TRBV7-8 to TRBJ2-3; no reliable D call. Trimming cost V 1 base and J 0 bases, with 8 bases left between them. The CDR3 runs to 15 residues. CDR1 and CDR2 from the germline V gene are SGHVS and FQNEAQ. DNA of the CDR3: TGTGCCAGCAGCTTAGAAGTGACTAGCACAGATACGCAGTATTTT. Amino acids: CASSLEVTSTDTQYF. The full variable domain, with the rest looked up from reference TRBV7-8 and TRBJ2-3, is GAGVSQSPRYKVAKRGQDVALRCDPISGHVSLFWYQQALGQGPEFLTYFQNEAQLDKSGLPSDRFFAERPEGSVSTLKIQRTQQEDSAVYLCASSLEVTSTDTQYFGPGTRLTVL.

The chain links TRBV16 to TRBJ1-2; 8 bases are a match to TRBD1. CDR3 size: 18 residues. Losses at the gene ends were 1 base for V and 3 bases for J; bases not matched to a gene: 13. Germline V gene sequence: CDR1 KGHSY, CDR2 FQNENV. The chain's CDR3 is CASSQYRFRTGRDYGYTF. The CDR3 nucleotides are TGTGCCAGCAGCCAATATAGGTTTCGGACAGGGCGGGACTATGGCTACACCTTC.